Shown below are 13 T cell receptor beta chains from a single sample sequenced in a study of CD8 T cells in ankylosing spondylitis. TCRdb used MiXCR to reprocess the 5' RACE reads, holding one entry per CDR3 protein. The sample lists some 140,000 distinct CDR3 sequences; 8% to 9% were seen once. Material for sequencing was synovial fluid, either unsorted or a sorted T cell fraction (not recorded which). Every receptor here comes from a male donor with ankylosing spondylitis.

The chain joins TRBV6-2 or TRBV6-3 to TRBJ2-7, with 9 positions matching TRBD1. Germline loops: CDR1 MNHEY, CDR2 SVGEGT. V gave up 7 bases and J gave up 1 base; unmatched junction bases: 8. The CDR3 runs to 15 residues. CDR3 loop: CASTPDDRGSYEQYF. The CDR3 nucleotides are TGTGCCAGCACCCCGGATGACAGGGGGTCCTACGAGCAGTACTTC.

This clonotype has ten or more counts. This chain links TRBV29-1 with TRBJ1-1; 8 nucleotides line up with TRBD1. The CDR3 is 14 amino acids. Germline V gives CDR1 SQVTM, CDR2 ANQGSEA. With V trimmed by 7 bases and J by 3 bases, 10 bases remained unmatched. CDR3 in amino acids: CSGLPGGRDTEAFF. The CDR3 DNA reads TGCAGCGGACTCCCAGGGGGCAGGGACACTGAAGCTTTCTTT. The full variable domain, rest sourced from reference TRBV29-1 and TRBJ1-1, is SAVISQKPSRDICQRGTSLTIQCQVDSQVTMMFWYRQQPGQSLTLIATANQGSEATYESGFVIDKFPISRPNLTFSTLTVSNMSPEDSSIYLCSGLPGGRDTEAFFGQGTRLTVV.

CDR3 amino acids: CASRSGGSYNEQFF. In DNA form, the CDR3 reads TGTGCCAGCAGGTCGGGAGGATCCTACAATGAGCAGTTCTTC. This rearrangement joins TRBV7-2 to TRBJ2-1; 7 positions match TRBD2. Trimming removed 6 bases from V and 1 base from J; junction bases left unmatched: 3. From germline, CDR1 is SGHTA and CDR2 FQGNSA. CDR3 length: 14 amino acids.

This clonotype has just a few counts. The chain links TRBV7-2 to TRBJ1-6; unclear D gene. V was trimmed by 5 bases and J by 12 bases, leaving 14 bases between them. The CDR3 is 13 amino acids. Per the germline V gene, CDR1 is SGHTA and CDR2 is FQGNSA. CDR3: CASSPKPDLPLHF. DNA for the CDR3: TGTGCCAGCAGCCCCAAGCCGGATTTACCCCTCCACTTT. Based on the CDR3 plus reference TRBV7-2 and TRBJ1-6, the full variable domain is GAGVSQSPSNKVTEKGKDVELRCDPISGHTALYWYRQSLGQGLEFLIYFQGNSAPDKSGLPSDRFSAERTGGSVSTLTIQRTQQEDSAVYLCASSPKPDLPLHFGNGTRLTVT.

This clonotype was counted many times. The V call is TRBV7-2, the J call TRBJ2-5; 8 bases match TRBD2. V lost 1 base and J lost 7; bases outside the gene matches: 8. Germline V CDR1 and CDR2: SGHTA, FQGNSA. The CDR3 has 15 amino acids. The CDR3 DNA follows: TGTGCCAGCAGCTTAGATCGGGGGGGATTAGGGACCCAGTACTTC. Residues: CASSLDRGGLGTQYF.

This clonotype was counted at least ten times. This chain links TRBV12-2 with TRBJ1-5; the D call of TRBD1 is as the table states it, not checked on the DNA. TRBV12-2 is recorded as a pseudogene. CDR3 size: 18 residues. CDR3 amino acids: CASRSDREGFLSNQPQHF. CDR3 in DNA: TGTGCAAGTCGCTCGGACAGGGAGGGATTTCTTAGCAATCAGCCCCAGCATTTT.

This clonotype was counted only a few times. The CDR3 region is CASSIRQNTEAFF. CDR3 bases: TGTGCCAGTAGTATTAGGCAGAACACTGAAGCTTTCTTT. This rearrangement joins TRBV19 to TRBJ1-1; D gene unclear. CDR1 LNHDA and CDR2 SQIVND come from the germline V gene (reference sequence). Trimming took off 3 bases at V and 1 base at J, with 6 bases between the two ends. CDR3 length: 13 amino acids.

This clonotype was recorded many times. V is TRBV10-3 and J is TRBJ2-3, with D uncertain. CDR3 length equals 14 residues. In germline, CDR1 is ENHRY, CDR2 SYGVKD. Trimming removed 4 bases from V and 2 bases from J, with 10 bases in between. CDR3 nucleotides: TGTGCCATCAGTGTTCAGTTATCCACAGATACGCAGTATTTT. Residues: CAISVQLSTDTQYF.

Concerning this clonotype itself: A single base separates this from a much larger clone, so it may be a read error. The genes are TRBV11-2 and TRBJ1-2; D remains unclear. CDR1 and CDR2 from the germline V gene are SGHAT and FQNNGV. V was shortened by 1 base and J by 4 bases, with 10 bases between the two germline ends. The CDR3 contains 14 residues. In DNA form, the CDR3 reads TGTGCCAGCAGCTTAGTCGAACAGAGCTATGGCTACACCTTC. Its protein product is CASSLVEQSYGYTF.

This clonotype has more than one count but fewer than ten. This chain uses TRBV7-2 with TRBJ2-5, with 12 nucleotides matching TRBD2. Germline V gene data show CDR1 as SGHTA and CDR2 as FQGNSA. The CDR3 extends over 15 amino acids. J lost 7 bases, V lost 1 base, and 4 bases had no gene match. The CDR3 protein is CASSLVGLAGGTQYF. The CDR3 bases are TGTGCCAGCAGCTTAGTGGGACTAGCGGGCGGGACCCAGTACTTC.

This clonotype was seen at least ten times. The chain uses TRBV2 and TRBJ2-3, with D hard to call. The length of the CDR3 is 14 residues. Trimming removed 3 bases at V and 0 bases at J, with 7 bases between. Germline V CDR1 and CDR2: SNHLY, FYNNEI. The CDR3 nucleotides read TGTGCCAGCAGTGAGATCTACAGCACAGATACGCAGTATTTT. It codes for CASSEIYSTDTQYF.

This clonotype was seen ten or more times. The chain recombines TRBV15 with TRBJ1-1; TRBD1 matches 7 bases. Germline assignment: CDR1 LNHNV and CDR2 YYDKDF (reference sequence). The J segment lost 0 bases and the V segment lost 0 bases, leaving 10 bases of the junction unmatched. The CDR3 consists of 18 residues. The DNA of the CDR3 is TGTGCCACCAGCAGAGATGGCAGGGGGAGACTGATGAACACTGAAGCTTTCTTT. Amino acid sequence: CATSRDGRGRLMNTEAFF.

This clonotype was picked up many times. This chain uses TRBV7-2 with TRBJ2-5; D possibly matches TRBD1 or TRBD2 (6 bases each). Germline CDR1 reads SGHTA; CDR2 reads FQGNSA. This CDR3 is built from 16 residues. V was trimmed by 2 bases and J by 4 bases, leaving 17 bases between them. CDR3 nucleotides: TGTGCCAGCAGCTTAAATCGGTACGGGGGCGGAGAGACCCAGTACTTC. This gives the protein CASSLNRYGGGETQYF.